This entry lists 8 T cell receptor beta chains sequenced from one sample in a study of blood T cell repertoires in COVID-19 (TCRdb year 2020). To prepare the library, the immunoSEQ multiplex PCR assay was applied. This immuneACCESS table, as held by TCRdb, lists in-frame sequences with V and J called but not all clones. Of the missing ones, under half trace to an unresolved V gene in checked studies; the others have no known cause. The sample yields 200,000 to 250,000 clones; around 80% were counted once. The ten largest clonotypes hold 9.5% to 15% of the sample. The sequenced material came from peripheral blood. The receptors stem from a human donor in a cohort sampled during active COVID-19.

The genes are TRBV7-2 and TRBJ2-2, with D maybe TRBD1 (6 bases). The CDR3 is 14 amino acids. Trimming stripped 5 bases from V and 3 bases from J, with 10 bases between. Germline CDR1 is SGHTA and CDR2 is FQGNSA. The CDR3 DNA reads TGTGCCAGCAGCAGCCGACAGGACACCGGGGAGCTGTTTTTT. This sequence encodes CASSSRQDTGELFF.

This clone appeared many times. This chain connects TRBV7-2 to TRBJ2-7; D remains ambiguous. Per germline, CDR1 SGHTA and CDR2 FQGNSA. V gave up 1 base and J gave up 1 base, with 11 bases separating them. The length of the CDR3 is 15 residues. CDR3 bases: TGTGCCAGCAGCTTAGGTATCGAAACTTCCTACGAGCAGTACTTC. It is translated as CASSLGIETSYEQYF.

CDR3 loop: CATSDWLGKDRDASTDTQYF. Written as DNA, the CDR3 is TGTGCCACCAGTGATTGGTTGGGAAAGGACAGGGATGCTAGCACAGATACGCAGTATTTT. The chain joins TRBV24-1 to TRBJ2-3, with 8 bases identical to TRBD1. Germline values: CDR1 KGHDR, CDR2 SFDVKD. After removal of 2 bases from V and 0 bases from J, the junction contained 15 bases not matched to a gene. This CDR3 is 20 amino acids long.

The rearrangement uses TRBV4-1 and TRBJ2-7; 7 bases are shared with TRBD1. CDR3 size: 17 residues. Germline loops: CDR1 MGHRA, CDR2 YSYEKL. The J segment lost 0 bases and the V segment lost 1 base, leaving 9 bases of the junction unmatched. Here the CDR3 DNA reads TGCGCCAGCAGCCAAGTCGCCGGGACAGCGAGCTCCTACGAGCAGTACTTC. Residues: CASSQVAGTASSYEQYF.

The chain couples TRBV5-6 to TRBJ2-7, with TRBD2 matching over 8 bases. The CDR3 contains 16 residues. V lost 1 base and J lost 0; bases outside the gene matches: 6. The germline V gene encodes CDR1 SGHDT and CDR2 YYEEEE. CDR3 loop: CASSLWRGDLSYEQYF. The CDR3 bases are TGTGCCAGCAGCTTGTGGCGGGGGGATCTCTCCTACGAGCAGTACTTC.

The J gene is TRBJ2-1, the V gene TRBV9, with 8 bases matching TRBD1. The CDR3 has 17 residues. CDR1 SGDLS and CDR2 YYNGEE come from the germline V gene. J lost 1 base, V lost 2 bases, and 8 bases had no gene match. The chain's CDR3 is CASSVTTGVHSYNEQFF. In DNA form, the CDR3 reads TGTGCCAGCAGCGTGACGACAGGGGTCCATTCCTACAATGAGCAGTTCTTC.

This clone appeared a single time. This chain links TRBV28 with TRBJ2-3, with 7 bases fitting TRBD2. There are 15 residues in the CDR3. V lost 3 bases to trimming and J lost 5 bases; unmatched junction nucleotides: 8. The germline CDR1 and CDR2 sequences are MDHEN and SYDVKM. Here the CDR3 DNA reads TGTGCCAGCAGTTTCGGCGGGGGAGAGGGAGATACGCAGTATTTT. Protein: CASSFGGGEGDTQYF.

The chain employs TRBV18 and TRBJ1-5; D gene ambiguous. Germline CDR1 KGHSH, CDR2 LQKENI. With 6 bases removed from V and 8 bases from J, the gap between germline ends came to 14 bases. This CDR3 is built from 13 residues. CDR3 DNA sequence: TGTGCCAGCTCCGACGAGATCGGGGAGCCCCAGCATTTT. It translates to CASSDEIGEPQHF.